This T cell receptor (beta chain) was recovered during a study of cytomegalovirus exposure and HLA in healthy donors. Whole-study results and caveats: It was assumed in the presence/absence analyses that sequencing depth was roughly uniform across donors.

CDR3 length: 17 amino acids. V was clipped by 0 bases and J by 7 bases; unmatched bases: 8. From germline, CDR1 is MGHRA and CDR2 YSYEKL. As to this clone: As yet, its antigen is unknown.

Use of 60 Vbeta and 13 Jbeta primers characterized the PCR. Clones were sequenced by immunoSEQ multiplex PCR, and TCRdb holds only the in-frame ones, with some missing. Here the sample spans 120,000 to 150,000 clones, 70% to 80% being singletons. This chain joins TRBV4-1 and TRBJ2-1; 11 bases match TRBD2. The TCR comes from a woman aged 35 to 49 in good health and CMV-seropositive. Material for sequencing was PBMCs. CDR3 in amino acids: CASSQDLSGRARNEQFF. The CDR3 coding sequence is TGCGCCAGCAGCCAAGACCTTAGCGGGAGGGCCAGGAATGAGCAGTTCTTC.